The sequence of this TCR beta chain was determined in a study of cytomegalovirus exposure and HLA in healthy donors. Findings and limits, study-wide: Most TCR sequences were rare, but some public TCRs occurred in many donors. The authors considered a cluster of highly shared sequence variants likely to be a sequencing artifact.

Healthy bone marrow donors made up the donors. Looked up from germline, CDR1 is GTSNPN and CDR2 is SVGIG (reference sequence). Unmatched junction bases numbered 6, after V lost 5 bases and J lost 5 bases. The CDR3 is 13 residues long. PCR used 60 Vbeta primers and 13 Jbeta primers. Some clones are missing from TCRdb's copy, which holds only in-frame ones; the method was immunoSEQ multiplex PCR. The repertoire holds 150,000 or so clones, with roughly 85% as singletons. Only a few counts were recorded for this clone. Its target is unknown. The source of this sequence is a man aged 25-45 years in good health and CMV-seronegative. The rearrangement uses TRBV30 and TRBJ2-5, with TRBD1 matching 9 bases. Input material: PBMCs. The CDR3 region has the DNA TGTGCCTGGGGGGACAGGGTAATGGAGACCCAGTACTTC. Its translation: CAWGDRVMETQYF.